This T cell receptor (beta chain) originates from a study of a mutant IDH1 vaccine in newly diagnosed glioma. The overall study: Vaccination followed radiotherapy alone by 4-6 weeks, or accompanied temozolomide cycles. Notes on the study in general: Whatever changes occurred in top peripheral T cell clonotypes seemed unrelated to pseudoprogression.

Time point here: week 5, during vaccination. All doses held 300 ug of mutant IDH1 20-mer peptide, with topical imiquimod. Note on this clone: What it recognizes is unknown.

V shed 4 bases and J shed 7 bases, with 14 bases lying between them. From germline, CDR1 is LNHDA and CDR2 SQIVND (reference sequence). CDR3 length equals 14 residues. TCRdb keeps only in-frame clones here, not all; method: immunoSEQ multiplex PCR. The sample has some 35,000 clones; approximately 80% are singletons. J is TRBJ1-5 and V is TRBV19; TRBD1 might be the D (5 bases). The receptor's source is a man aged 45-60 years with glioma. Sample: PBMCs, taken from a glioma patient whose treatment included an IDH1 peptide vaccine. The CDR3 is CASSSQGTGQPQHF. CDR3 DNA sequence: TGTGCCAGTAGTAGTCAGGGAACCGGACAGCCCCAGCATTTT.